These 17 T cell receptor beta chains were all obtained from the same sample, sequenced in a study of blood T cells in healthy people across ages. A second PCR, run for roughly 7 to 11 cycles, used a sample-barcoded 5' primer plus a J-beta primer mix. TCRdb re-called the 5' RACE reads through MiXCR, storing one row per CDR3 protein. The sample contains hundreds of thousands of distinct CDR3 sequences, around 48% of which appear only once. Sequencing was carried out using blood. The receptors were sampled from a woman aged 60-70 years in good health.

This chain connects TRBV12-3 or TRBV12-4 to TRBJ2-1; D not certain. Trimming removed 8 bases from V and 9 bases from J, with 14 bases in between. This CDR3 is 12 amino acids long. In DNA form, the CDR3 reads TGTGCCAGCTCTAGGACGAACTTTGAGCAGTTCTTC. Protein: CASSRTNFEQFF.

The genes are TRBV12-3 or TRBV12-4 and TRBJ2-7; 8 positions match TRBD1. The CDR3 extends over 15 amino acids. The junction had 3 bases not matched to a gene; V was cut back by 0 bases and J by 2 bases. The CDR3 bases are TGTGCCAGCAGTTTAGCCCTGACAGGGGCCTACGAGCAGTACTTC. As protein: CASSLALTGAYEQYF.

Comments on this clonotype: The CDR3 end shows no conserved phenylalanine or tryptophan, and so a read error is likely. This sequence joins TRBV20-1 and TRBJ2-4, with no clear D. The V end was cut by 5 bases, the J end by 0 bases, with 8 bases between. CDR1 is DFQATT and CDR2 is SNEGSKA in the germline V gene (reference sequence). The CDR3 consists of 13 residues. CDR3 nucleotides: TGCAGTGCTGTTGGGGTAGCCAAAAACATTCAGTACATC. Amino acid sequence: CSAVGVAKNIQYI.

V is TRBV11-1 and J is TRBJ1-4, with D perhaps matching TRBD1 (6 bases). In germline, CDR1 is SGHAT, CDR2 FQDESV (reference sequence). Trimming stripped 8 bases from V and 4 bases from J, with 14 bases between. This CDR3 is 14 amino acids long. The CDR3 DNA reads as TGTGCCAGCGGTCCCCTGGGACATAATGAAAAACTGTTTTTT. It encodes CASGPLGHNEKLFF.

The sample holds a few counts of this clonotype. The genes are TRBV27 and TRBJ2-1; D gene uncertain. CDR1 is MNHEY and CDR2 is SMNVEV in the germline V gene (reference sequence). The V and J ends lost 5 bases and 2 bases respectively, with 7 bases between them. The CDR3 covers 13 residues. Here the CDR3 DNA reads TGTGCCAGCAGTCGGTTAACCTACAATGAGCAGTTCTTC. Translated: CASSRLTYNEQFF.

This clonotype was detected only once. Being one base from a much bigger clone, this may be a read error. The chain is built from TRBV10-3 and TRBJ2-3; 8 bases map to TRBD2. Germline-derived CDR1 and CDR2 are ENHRY and SYGVKD. The CDR3 has 15 residues. CDR3 sequence: CAIQYGAGETATQYF. The CDR3 DNA reads TGTGCCATACAGTACGGAGCGGGAGAAACAGCTACGCAGTATTTT.

A few counts support this clonotype. The chain is built from TRBV20-1 and TRBJ2-3; D possibly corresponds to TRBD2 (5 bases). This CDR3 region has 15 residues. CDR1 is DFQATT, CDR2 SNEGSKA, per germline (reference sequence). V lost 3 bases and J lost 1, with 14 bases in between. The CDR3 region has the DNA TGCAGTGCTAGGCCTGGAGGCGTCGGCACAGATACGCAGTATTTT. It specifies CSARPGGVGTDTQYF.

About this clonotype itself: A junction end diverges from the germline sequence, so it may reflect a read error. In DNA form, the CDR3 reads TGCAGCGTTAAGGGGGCAGGCTCCGCCACCCGGTACTTC. Residues: CSVKGAGSATRYF. The J gene is TRBJ2-5, the V gene TRBV29-1, with 7 bases lining up with TRBD1. The germline gives CDR1 SQVTM, CDR2 ANQGSEA. The CDR3 runs 13 residues.

To note about this clonotype: A read error may explain this, as a much larger clone is one base away. This chain connects TRBV20-1 to TRBJ2-1; the D gene could be TRBD1 or TRBD2 (5 bases each). Germline lookup yields CDR1 DFQATT and CDR2 SNEGSKA (reference sequence). This CDR3 comprises 14 residues. The CDR3 coding sequence is TGCAGTGCTAGGTGGGGGAGCTCCTACAATGGGCAGTTCTTC. It is translated as CSARWGSSYNGQFF.

This clonotype was detected a few times. J is TRBJ2-5 and V is TRBV5-1; 9 positions agree with TRBD2. From germline, CDR1 is SGHRS and CDR2 YFSETQ. The CDR3 sequence is 16 residues long. Trimming removed 0 bases from V and 1 base from J; junction bases left unmatched: 4. CDR3 bases: TGCGCCAGCAGCTTGGCCCTAGCGGGACTCCAAGAGACCCAGTACTTC. Translation gives CASSLALAGLQETQYF.

In DNA, the CDR3 is TGTGCCACCAGTGATTCGGGACAATCCTCCTACGAGCAGTACTTC. Protein sequence: CATSDSGQSSYEQYF. The chain has TRBV24-1 and TRBJ2-7, with TRBD1 as a possible D gene (6 bases). V was shortened by 2 bases and J by 0 bases, with 10 bases between the two germline ends. Germline assignment: CDR1 KGHDR and CDR2 SFDVKD. The CDR3 runs 15 residues.

This clonotype came up a few times. The chain is built from TRBV4-2 and TRBJ2-1, with 9 bases that match TRBD2. The J segment lost 8 bases and the V segment lost 2 bases, leaving 10 bases of the junction unmatched. Germline CDR1 is LGHNA and CDR2 is YNFKEQ. The CDR3 loop spans 16 amino acids. The CDR3 bases are TGTGCCAGCAGCCAAAGTGCTAGCGGGAAAAGTTATGAGCAGTTCTTC. It yields the protein CASSQSASGKSYEQFF.

The chain links TRBV6-2 or TRBV6-3 to TRBJ2-7; D call uncertain. This CDR3 has 12 amino acids. V was cut by 6 bases and J by 3 bases, with 9 bases left in between. The germline CDR1 and CDR2 sequences are MNHEY and SVGEGT. The CDR3 nucleotides read TGTGCCAGCAGCTGGGGAATCTACGAGCAGTACTTC. This encodes CASSWGIYEQYF.

For this clonotype: A much larger clone sits a single nucleotide away, making a read error possible. The chain uses TRBV9 and TRBJ2-1, with TRBD2 matching over 16 bases. TRBJ2-7 matches the DNA end more closely, so the J call is doubtful. Germline V gene data show CDR1 as SGDLS and CDR2 as YYNGEE. The CDR3 loop spans 18 amino acids. The CDR3 DNA follows: TGTGCCAGCAGCGGGTCCGGGACTAGCGGGGGGGACTACAATGAGCAGTACTTC. This gives the protein CASSGSGTSGGDYNEQYF.

The chain uses TRBV4-3 and TRBJ1-1, with D unresolved. The V gene lost 0 bases and the J gene lost 4 bases, with 9 bases spanning the gap. The V gene's germline CDR1 is LGHNA and CDR2 YSLEER. The CDR3 spans 14 residues. In DNA, the CDR3 is TGCGCCAGCAGCCAAGATATTAAAGGCACTGAAGCTTTCTTT. As protein: CASSQDIKGTEAFF.

This clonotype has just a few counts. The CDR3 is CSATGGGVSYEQYF. The CDR3 DNA sequence: TGCAGTGCAACGGGAGGGGGCGTAAGTTACGAGCAGTACTTC. The genes are TRBV20-1 and TRBJ2-7, with D possibly TRBD2 on 8 matching bases. There are 14 residues in the CDR3. The germline V and J ends were trimmed by 6 bases and 4 bases, with 19 bases remaining between them. From germline, CDR1 is DFQATT and CDR2 SNEGSKA (reference sequence).

The chain links TRBV7-3 to TRBJ2-3, with D maybe TRBD2 (7 bases). Germline CDR1 is SGHTA and CDR2 is FQGTGA. The CDR3 has 14 amino acids. V gave up 4 bases and J gave up 4 bases, with 12 bases separating them. CDR3 loop: CASSWRGGPDTQYF. CDR3 in DNA: TGTGCCAGCAGCTGGAGGGGGGGGCCAGATACGCAGTATTTT.